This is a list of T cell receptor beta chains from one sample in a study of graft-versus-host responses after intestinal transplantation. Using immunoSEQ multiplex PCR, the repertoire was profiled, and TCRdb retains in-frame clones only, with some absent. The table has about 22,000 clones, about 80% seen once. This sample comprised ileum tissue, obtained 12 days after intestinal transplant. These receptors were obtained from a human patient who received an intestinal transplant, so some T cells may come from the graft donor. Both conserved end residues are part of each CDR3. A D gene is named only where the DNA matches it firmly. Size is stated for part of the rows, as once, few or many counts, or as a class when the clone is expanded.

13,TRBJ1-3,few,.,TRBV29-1,CSVVERFGNTIYF,TGCAGCGTTGTTGAAAGGTTCGGGAACACCATATATTTT
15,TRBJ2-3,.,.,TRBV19,CASSIWGGGTDTQYF,TGTGCCAGTAGTATATGGGGGGGCGGCACAGATACGCAGTATTTT
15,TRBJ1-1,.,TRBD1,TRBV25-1,CASRSTGALNTEAFF,TGTGCCAGCAGATCCACAGGGGCTCTGAACACTGAAGCTTTCTTT
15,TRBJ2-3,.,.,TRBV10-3,CAISSAGSYTDTQYF,TGTGCCATCTCAAGCGCGGGGAGCTACACAGATACGCAGTATTTT
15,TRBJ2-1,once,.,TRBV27,CASSQTGGPHNEQFF,TGTGCCAGCAGTCAAACGGGGGGCCCGCACAATGAGCAGTTCTTC
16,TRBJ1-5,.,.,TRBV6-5,CASSYSTPYSNQPQHF,TGTGCCAGCAGTTACTCGACACCCTATAGCAATCAGCCCCAGCATTTT
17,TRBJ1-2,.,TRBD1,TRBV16,CASSHTVVGTESYGYTF,TGTGCCAGCAGCCACACGGTCGTCGGGACAGAGTCCTATGGCTACACCTTC
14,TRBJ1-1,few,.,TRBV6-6,CASSYSQPYTEAFF,TGTGCCAGCAGTTACTCACAGCCCTACACTGAAGCTTTCTTT
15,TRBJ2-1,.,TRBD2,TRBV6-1,CASSLGTTPWNEQFF,TGTGCCAGCAGTCTTGGGACTACCCCATGGAATGAGCAGTTCTTC
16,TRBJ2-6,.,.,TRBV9,CASSVPRISGANVLTF,TGTGCCAGCAGCGTCCCGAGAATCTCTGGGGCCAACGTCCTGACTTTC
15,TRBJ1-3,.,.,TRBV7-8,CASSLGGSSGNTIYF,TGTGCCAGCAGCTTAGGCGGGAGCTCTGGAAACACCATATATTTT
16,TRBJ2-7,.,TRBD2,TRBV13,CASSLGNRAGGGEQYF,TGTGCCAGCAGCTTAGGCAATAGAGCGGGGGGAGGCGAGCAGTACTTC
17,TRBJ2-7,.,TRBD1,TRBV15,CATSRAPGTGVEDEQYF,TGTGCCACCAGCAGGGCTCCCGGGACAGGGGTGGAGGACGAGCAGTACTTC
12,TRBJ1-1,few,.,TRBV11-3,CASSFTSTEAFF,TGTGCCAGCAGCTTTACGAGCACTGAAGCTTTCTTT
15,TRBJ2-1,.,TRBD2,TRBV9,CASSVATSGGVEQFF,TGTGCCAGCAGCGTAGCTACTAGCGGGGGAGTTGAGCAGTTCTTC
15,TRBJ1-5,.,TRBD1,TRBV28,CASTGDRGIDQPQHF,TGTGCCAGCACCGGAGACAGGGGGATTGATCAGCCCCAGCATTTT
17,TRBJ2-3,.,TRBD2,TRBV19,CASSEVGAGPYTDTQYF,TGTGCCAGTAGTGAGGTGGGAGCGGGGCCCTACACAGATACGCAGTATTTT
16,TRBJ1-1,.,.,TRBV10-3,CAISPGQPHPDTEAFF,TGTGCCATCAGCCCCGGACAGCCCCACCCGGACACTGAAGCTTTCTTT
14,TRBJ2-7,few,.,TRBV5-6,CASSQDMAVYEQYF,TGTGCCAGCAGCCAAGATATGGCAGTCTACGAGCAGTACTTC
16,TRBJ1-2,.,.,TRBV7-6,CASSLAGGLDGYGYTF,TGTGCCAGCAGCTTAGCGGGGGGGTTGGACGGCTATGGCTACACCTTC
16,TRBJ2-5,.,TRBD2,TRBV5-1,CASSPRLAGGQETQYF,TGCGCCAGCAGCCCCCGGTTAGCGGGAGGCCAAGAGACCCAGTACTTC
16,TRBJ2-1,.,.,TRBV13,CASSLGARTLYNEQFF,TGTGCCAGCAGCTTAGGCGCGAGAACCCTCTACAATGAGCAGTTCTTC
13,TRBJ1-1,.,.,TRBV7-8,CASSWGQNTEAFF,TGTGCCAGCAGCTGGGGACAGAACACTGAAGCTTTCTTT
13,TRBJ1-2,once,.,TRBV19,CACGTGGYYGYTF,TGTGCTTGCGGGACGGGAGGCTACTATGGCTACACCTTC
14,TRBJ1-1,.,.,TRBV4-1,CASAPVSKNTEAFF,TGTGCCAGCGCCCCGGTCTCGAAGAACACTGAAGCTTTCTTT
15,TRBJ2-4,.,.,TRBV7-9,CASSSGSAGKNIQYF,TGTGCCAGCAGCTCCGGGTCGGCGGGCAAAAACATTCAGTACTTC
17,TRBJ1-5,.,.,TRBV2,CASRPPGGLLGNQPQHF,TGTGCCAGCAGACCCCCGGGAGGGCTCTTGGGCAATCAGCCCCAGCATTTT
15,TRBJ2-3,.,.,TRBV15,CATSRDREGADTQYF,TGTGCCACCAGCAGGGACAGGGAGGGGGCAGATACGCAGTATTTT
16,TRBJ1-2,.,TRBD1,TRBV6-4,CASRDTGGKNNYGYTF,TGTGCCAGCAGGGATACAGGGGGAAAAAACAACTATGGCTACACCTTC
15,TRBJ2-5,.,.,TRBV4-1,CASSQEGGSGETQYF,TGCGCCAGCAGCCAAGAAGGAGGAAGTGGCGAGACCCAGTACTTC
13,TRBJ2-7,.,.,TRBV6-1,CAFRDGVSHEQYF,TGTGCGTTCAGGGATGGGGTCTCCCACGAGCAGTACTTC
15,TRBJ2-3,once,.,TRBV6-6,CASSSVFGGTDTQYF,TGTGCCAGCAGTTCGGTTTTCGGGGGCACAGATACGCAGTATTTT
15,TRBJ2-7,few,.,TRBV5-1,CASSPTASYSYEQYF,TGCGCCAGCAGCCCAACAGCTTCCTATAGCTACGAGCAGTACTTC
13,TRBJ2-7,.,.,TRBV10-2,CASSENKHYEQYF,TGCGCCAGCAGTGAGAACAAACACTACGAGCAGTACTTC
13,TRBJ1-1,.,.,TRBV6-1,CASLEAMNTEAFF,TGTGCCAGTTTGGAGGCGATGAACACTGAAGCTTTCTTT
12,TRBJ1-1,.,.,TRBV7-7,CASSLGGLEAFF,TGTGCTAGCAGCTTAGGAGGGCTGGAAGCTTTCTTT
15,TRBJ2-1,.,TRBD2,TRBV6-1,CASRASGRGYNEQFF,TGTGCCAGCAGGGCCAGCGGGAGAGGTTACAATGAGCAGTTCTTC
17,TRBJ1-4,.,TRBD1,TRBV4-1,CASSRTISQGMGEKLFF,TGCGCCAGCAGCCGGACGATCTCACAGGGGATGGGCGAAAAACTGTTTTTT
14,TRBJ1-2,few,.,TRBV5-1,CASSLDGRDYGYTF,TGCGCCAGCAGCTTGGATGGCAGGGACTATGGCTACACCTTC
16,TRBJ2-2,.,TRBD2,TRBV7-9,CASSLTGTSGTGELFF,TGTGCCAGCAGCCTAACCGGGACTAGCGGGACCGGGGAGCTGTTTTTT
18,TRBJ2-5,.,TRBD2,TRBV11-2,CASSGWTSGGASQETQYF,TGTGCCAGCAGCGGTTGGACTAGCGGGGGGGCCTCTCAAGAGACCCAGTACTTC
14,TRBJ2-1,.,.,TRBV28,CASSLSGSSVEQFF,TGTGCCAGCAGTTTATCCGGGAGCAGTGTTGAGCAGTTCTTC
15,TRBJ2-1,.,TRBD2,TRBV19,CASSSASGLYNEQFF,TGTGCCAGTAGTTCGGCTAGCGGGCTATACAATGAGCAGTTCTTC
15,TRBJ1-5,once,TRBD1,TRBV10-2,CASSDRTGMAQPQHF,TGCGCCAGCAGTGATCGGACAGGGATGGCTCAGCCCCAGCATTTT
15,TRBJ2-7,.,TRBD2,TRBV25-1,CASSGSGGYLYEQYF,TGTGCCAGCAGTGGTAGCGGGGGATATCTCTACGAGCAGTACTTC
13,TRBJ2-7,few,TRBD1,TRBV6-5,CASKDRNSLEQYF,TGTGCCAGCAAGGACAGGAATTCCCTCGAGCAGTACTTC
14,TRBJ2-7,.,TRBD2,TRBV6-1,CASSEVSGYYEQYF,TGTGCCAGCAGTGAGGTTAGCGGGTACTACGAGCAGTACTTC
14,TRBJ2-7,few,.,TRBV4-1,CASSAQAGEYEQYF,TGCGCCAGCAGCGCCCAGGCGGGTGAATACGAGCAGTACTTC
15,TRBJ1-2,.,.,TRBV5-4,CASSSYKELSYGYTF,TGTGCCAGCAGCTCCTACAAGGAGCTATCCTATGGCTACACCTTC
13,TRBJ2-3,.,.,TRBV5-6,CAGGRTGTDTQYF,TGTGCCGGGGGACGGACAGGCACAGATACGCAGTATTTT
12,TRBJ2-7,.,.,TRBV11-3,CASSLGSHEQYF,TGTGCCAGCAGCTTAGGGAGCCACGAGCAGTACTTC